This T cell receptor beta chain was obtained from a study of blood T cell repertoires in COVID-19. At the level of the study: Samples came from the United States, Italy and Spain, spanning acute and convalescent COVID-19. PBMCs, B-cell-depleted T cells, or T cells were the source of the cDNA or gDNA that made up the material.

Methods used by the authors: Using reference gene primer amplification, nucleated cell counts were estimated. The repertoire was sequenced with immunoSEQ multiplex PCR; TCRdb's copy has only in-frame clones and lacks some. V and J calls and clone size are given by that table; D and trimming were obtained from the DNA. Of some 280,000 clones detected, around 86% appear once; the ten largest clones hold 0.85% to 1%. The V gene's germline CDR1 is SGHAT and CDR2 FQDESV (reference sequence). V was cut by 3 bases and J by 8 bases, with 10 bases left in between. The CDR3 has 13 residues. This clonotype was obtained from a woman aged 35 to 49 who had recovered from COVID-19. Sequencing was performed on peripheral blood. The chain recombines TRBV11-1 with TRBJ2-2; no firm D call. The CDR3 here is CASSFSQRGELFF. The CDR3 DNA reads TGTGCCAGCAGCTTTTCGCAGAGGGGGGAGCTGTTTTTT. Looking up the rest from reference TRBV11-1 and TRBJ2-2 gives the full variable domain: EAEVAQSPRYKITEKSQAVAFWCDPISGHATLYWYRQILGQGPELLVQFQDESVVDDSQLPKDRFSAERLKGVDSTLKIQPAELGDSAMYLCASSFSQRGELFFGEGSRLTVL.